This T cell receptor (beta chain) was identified in a study of T-cell reconstitution after alpha-beta-depleted transplantation in children. Regarding the study as a whole: Some patients owed their high day-60 TCRbeta diversity to surviving recipient T cells and thymic progenitors. Most T-cell counts and diversity one year after the transplant came from T cells that were newly produced. Reports say that about two months after transplant, the alpha-beta T cells came out of several hundred graft clones that had expanded.

The TCRbeta library incorporated unique molecular identifiers. One entry per CDR3 protein results from TCRdb running MiXCR on the PCR reads. The sample includes 250,000 to 400,000 distinct CDR3 sequences, approximately 23% of them seen just once. The CDR3 consists of 14 residues. CDR1 is DFQATT, CDR2 SNEGSKA, per germline (reference sequence). V shed 6 bases and J 4 bases; nucleotides not matched to a gene: 11. This clonotype was counted between two and nine times. Antigen: not known. The source material was PBMCs, mostly from graft donor cells, sampled 180 days after TCRalphabeta/CD19-depleted stem cell transplant. This chain links TRBV20-1 with TRBJ2-7; TRBD2 aligns across 8 bases. This TCR came from a male patient between 10 and 17 years old who had a stem cell transplant for acute lymphoblastic leukemia, so the T cells may come from the graft donor. The DNA for the CDR3 is TGCAGTGCCCGCGGAAGCGGGAGAGGGTACGAGCAGTACTTC. It specifies CSARGSGRGYEQYF.